These 15 T cell receptor beta chains were all obtained from the same sample, sequenced in a study of T cell responses to AZD1222 COVID-19 vaccine. Sequenced by immunoSEQ multiplex PCR; TCRdb stores in-frame clones only, minus some. The sample carries 180,000 or so clones, more than 80% recorded once. The sample in question was peripheral blood, obtained on day 0 of AZD1222 vaccination. Receptor source: an adult in good health.

This chain connects TRBV11-3 to TRBJ1-4, with 8 bases matching TRBD1. The V gene end was trimmed by 2 bases and the J gene end by 4 bases; junction bases not matched to a gene: 15. Germline loops: CDR1 SGHNT, CDR2 YENEEA. The CDR3 contains 19 residues. In DNA, the CDR3 is TGTGCCAGCAGCTTAACCGCTTTACAAGGACAGGGAGGTAATGAAAAACTGTTTTTT. Translated, it gives CASSLTALQGQGGNEKLFF. The variable domain in full, completed from reference TRBV11-3 and TRBJ1-4, reads EAGVVQSPRYKIIEKKQPVAFWCNPISGHNTLYWYLQNLGQGPELLIRYENEEAVDDSQLPKDRFSAERLKGVDSTLKIQPAELGDSAVYLCASSLTALQGQGGNEKLFFGSGTQLSVL.

The chain has TRBV5-5 and TRBJ1-1, with D tentatively TRBD1 (5 bases). This CDR3 is built from 14 residues. V was pared by 0 bases and J by 4 bases, with 10 bases between. The germline CDR1 and CDR2 sequences are SGHKS and YYEKEE (reference sequence). The CDR3 spells CASSLGGRSTEAFF. In DNA form, the CDR3 reads TGTGCCAGCAGCTTGGGGGGCAGGAGCACTGAAGCTTTCTTT.

The rearrangement links TRBV10-3 to TRBJ2-7, with D perhaps matching TRBD1 (5 bases). Germline CDR1 and CDR2: ENHRY and SYGVKD. The CDR3 has 15 amino acids. Trimming cost V 3 bases and J 5 bases, with 17 bases left between them. This CDR3 is CAISDPDWQGDEQYF. In DNA, the CDR3 is TGTGCCATCAGTGACCCGGATTGGCAGGGTGACGAGCAGTACTTC.

The chain links TRBV6-5 to TRBJ1-2; D uncertain. V lost 7 bases, J lost 2 bases, and 11 bases lay in between. The germline CDR1 and CDR2 sequences are MNHEY and SVGAGI. This CDR3 contains 13 residues. CDR3 sequence reads: CASTISDNYGYTF. CDR3 bases: TGTGCCAGCACCATCTCGGACAACTATGGCTACACCTTC.

The chain couples TRBV9 to TRBJ1-1, with 7 bases that match TRBD1. CDR1 and CDR2 (germline): SGDLS, YYNGEE. Trimming took 2 bases from V and 1 from J; bases not matched to a gene: 2. The CDR3 is made up of 14 amino acids. The CDR3 region has the DNA TGTGCCAGCAGCGTTGGGACAGCGAACACTGAAGCTTTCTTT. Translated, it gives CASSVGTANTEAFF.

The chain has TRBV7-9 and TRBJ1-1; D not certain. V was pared by 6 bases and J by 0 bases, with 8 bases between. The CDR3 runs to 13 residues. Germline V gene data show CDR1 as SEHNR and CDR2 as FQNEAQ (reference sequence). CDR3 residues: CASRTVMNTEAFF. CDR3 coding DNA: TGTGCCAGCAGGACGGTCATGAACACTGAAGCTTTCTTT. Looking up the rest from reference TRBV7-9 and TRBJ1-1 gives the full variable domain: DTGVSQNPRHKITKRGQNVTFRCDPISEHNRLYWYRQTLGQGPEFLTYFQNEAQLEKSRLLSDRFSAERPKGSFSTLEIQRTEQGDSAMYLCASRTVMNTEAFFGQGTRLTVV.

The rearrangement uses TRBV3-1 (or the pseudogene TRBV3-2) and TRBJ2-1; D is unresolved. The CDR3 sequence is 12 residues long. V gave up 1 base and J gave up 10 bases, with 8 bases separating them. CDR1 LGHDT and CDR2 YNNKEL come from the germline V gene (reference sequence). CDR3 in amino acids: CASSQVAEEQFF. CDR3 sequence (DNA): TGTGCCAGCAGCCAAGTGGCGGAGGAGCAGTTCTTC.

The chain combines TRBV19 with TRBJ2-5; tentatively, D is TRBD2 (6 bases). The CDR3 contains 14 residues. Germline lookup yields CDR1 LNHDA and CDR2 SQIVND (reference sequence). The germline V and J ends were trimmed by 4 bases and 5 bases, with 14 bases remaining between them. CDR3 nucleotides: TGTGCCAGTAGTAGGGGGGATACTCCGGAGACCCAGTACTTC. Protein sequence: CASSRGDTPETQYF.

This chain connects TRBV6-5 to TRBJ1-2; 8 nucleotides match TRBD1. V trimming: 6 bases; J trimming: 3 bases; junction bases outside the gene matches: 3. The length of the CDR3 is 13 residues. In germline, CDR1 is MNHEY, CDR2 SVGAGI. The CDR3 spells CASSQDRDYGYTF. The CDR3 bases are TGTGCCAGCAGCCAGGACAGGGACTATGGCTACACCTTC.

The chain employs TRBV6-5 and TRBJ1-3; the D is unclear. This CDR3 region has 13 residues. V was pared by 6 bases and J by 0 bases, with 6 bases between. From germline, CDR1 is MNHEY and CDR2 SVGAGI. This CDR3 reads CASRPVSGNTIYF. The CDR3, as DNA: TGTGCCAGCAGACCGGTCTCTGGAAACACCATATATTTT.

This clone appeared a single time. V and J are TRBV7-9 and TRBJ1-6, with 12 bases aligning to TRBD1. The J segment lost 7 bases and the V segment lost 4 bases, leaving 5 bases of the junction unmatched. Germline V gene lookup returns CDR1 SEHNR and CDR2 FQNEAQ (reference sequence). The CDR3 consists of 16 residues. In DNA form, the CDR3 reads TGTGCCAGCAGCTCCTCCGGGACAGGGGGCAATTCACCCCTCCACTTT. Translation: CASSSSGTGGNSPLHF.

The V and J genes are TRBV6-5 and TRBJ1-4; the D is unclear. The germline gives CDR1 MNHEY, CDR2 SVGAGI. CDR3 length: 14 residues. Trimming took 5 bases from V and 5 from J, leaving 12 bases between them. CDR3 sequence: CASSPPRANEKLFF. In DNA form, the CDR3 reads TGTGCCAGCAGTCCCCCCCGGGCAAATGAAAAACTGTTTTTT.

The chain joins TRBV6-5 to TRBJ1-3; no clear D gene. V dropped 6 bases and J dropped 0 bases, with 9 bases sitting between them. This CDR3 has 14 amino acids. Germline lookup yields CDR1 MNHEY and CDR2 SVGAGI. CDR3 DNA: TGTGCCAGCAGCCCCCGGGTCTCTGGAAACACCATATATTTT. Its protein is CASSPRVSGNTIYF.

The chain uses TRBV19 and TRBJ2-1, with TRBD2 matching 9 bases. After removal of 4 bases from V and 14 bases from J, the junction contained 6 bases not matched to a gene. The CDR3 loop spans 12 amino acids. The germline V gene has CDR1 LNHDA and CDR2 SQIVND (reference sequence). The DNA of the CDR3 is TGTGCCAGTAGTACTAGCGGGACGGCGAAGTTCTTC. Translated, it gives CASSTSGTAKFF.

The chain is built from TRBV19 and TRBJ1-4; D gene ambiguous. The CDR3 extends over 12 amino acids. Deletions cut 6 bases from V and 3 bases from J, with 5 bases between. Germline CDR1 LNHDA, CDR2 SQIVND (reference sequence). The DNA for the CDR3 is TGTGCCAGTAGATTGGCTAATGAAAAACTGTTTTTT. This codes for CASRLANEKLFF.